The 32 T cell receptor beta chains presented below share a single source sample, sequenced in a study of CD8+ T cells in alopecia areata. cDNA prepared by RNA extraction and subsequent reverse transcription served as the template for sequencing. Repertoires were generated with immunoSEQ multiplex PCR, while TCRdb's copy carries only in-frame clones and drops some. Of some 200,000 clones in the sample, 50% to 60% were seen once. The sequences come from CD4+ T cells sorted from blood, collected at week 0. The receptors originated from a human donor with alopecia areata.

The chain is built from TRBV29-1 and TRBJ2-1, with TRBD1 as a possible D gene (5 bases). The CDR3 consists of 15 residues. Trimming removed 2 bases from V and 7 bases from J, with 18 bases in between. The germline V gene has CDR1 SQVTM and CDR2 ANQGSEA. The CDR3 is CSVEYAGPDRNEQFF. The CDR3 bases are TGCAGCGTTGAATACGCAGGGCCTGACCGGAATGAGCAGTTCTTC.

CDR3 nucleotides: TGTGCCAGCAGCTCCGGGACTTACCGGGGTGATACGCAGTATTTT. Residues: CASSSGTYRGDTQYF. The rearrangement joins TRBV7-9 to TRBJ2-3; D is possibly TRBD2 (6 bases). This CDR3 has 15 residues. Germline values: CDR1 SEHNR, CDR2 FQNEAQ (reference sequence). V lost 4 bases, J lost 6 bases, and 17 bases lay in between.

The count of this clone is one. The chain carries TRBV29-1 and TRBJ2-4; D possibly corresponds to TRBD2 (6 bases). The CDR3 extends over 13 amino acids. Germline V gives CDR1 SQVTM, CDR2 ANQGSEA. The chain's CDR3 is CSGGESAKNIQYF. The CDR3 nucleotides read TGCTCCGGAGGGGAATCAGCCAAAAACATTCAGTACTTC.

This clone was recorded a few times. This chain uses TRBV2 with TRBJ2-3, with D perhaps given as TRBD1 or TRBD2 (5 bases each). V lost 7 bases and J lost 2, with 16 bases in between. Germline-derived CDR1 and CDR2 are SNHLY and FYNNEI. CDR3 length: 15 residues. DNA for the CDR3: TGTGCCAGCAAAAGGCGAGGGGCGAACACAGATACGCAGTATTTT. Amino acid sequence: CASKRRGANTDTQYF. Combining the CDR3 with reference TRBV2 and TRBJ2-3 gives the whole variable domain EPEVTQTPSHQVTQMGQEVILRCVPISNHLYFYWYRQILGQKVEFLVSFYNNEISEKSEIFDDQFSVERPDGSNFTLKIRSTKLEDSAMYFCASKRRGANTDTQYFGPGTRLTVL.

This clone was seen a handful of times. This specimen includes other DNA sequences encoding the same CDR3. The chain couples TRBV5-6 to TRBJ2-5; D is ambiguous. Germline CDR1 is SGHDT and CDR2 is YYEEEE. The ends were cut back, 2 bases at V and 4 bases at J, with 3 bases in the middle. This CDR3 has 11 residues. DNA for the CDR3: TGTGCCAGCAGCTTTAGAGAGACCCAGTACTTC. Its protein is CASSFRETQYF.

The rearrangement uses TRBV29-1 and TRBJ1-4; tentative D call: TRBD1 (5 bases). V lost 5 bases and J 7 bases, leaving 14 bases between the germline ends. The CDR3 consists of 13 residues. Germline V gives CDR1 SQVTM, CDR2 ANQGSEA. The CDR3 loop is CSVPGGLSEKLFF. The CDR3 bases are TGCAGCGTTCCGGGGGGATTAAGTGAAAAACTGTTTTTT.

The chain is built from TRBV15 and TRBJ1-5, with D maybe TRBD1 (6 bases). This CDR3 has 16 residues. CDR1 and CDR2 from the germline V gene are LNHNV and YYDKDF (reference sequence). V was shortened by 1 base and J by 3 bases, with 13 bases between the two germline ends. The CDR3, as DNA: TGTGCCACCAGCAGAGGGGGGGCAGGGAACAATCAGCCCCAGCATTTT. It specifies CATSRGGAGNNQPQHF.

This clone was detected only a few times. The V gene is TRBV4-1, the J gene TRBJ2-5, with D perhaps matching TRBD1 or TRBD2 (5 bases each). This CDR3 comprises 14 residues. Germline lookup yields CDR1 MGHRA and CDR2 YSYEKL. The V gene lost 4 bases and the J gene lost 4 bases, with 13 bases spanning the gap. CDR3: CASSRPRDRETQYF. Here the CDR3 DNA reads TGCGCCAGCAGCCGCCCCCGGGACCGAGAGACCCAGTACTTC.

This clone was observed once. The CDR3 DNA is TGTGCCAGCAGCGCCGGGACTAGCAGTTACGAGCAGTACTTC. The encoded protein is CASSAGTSSYEQYF. The chain couples TRBV9 to TRBJ2-7; 9 bases are shared with TRBD2. This CDR3 has 14 residues. V was pared by 3 bases and J by 4 bases, with 5 bases of the junction left unmatched. Germline values: CDR1 SGDLS, CDR2 YYNGEE.

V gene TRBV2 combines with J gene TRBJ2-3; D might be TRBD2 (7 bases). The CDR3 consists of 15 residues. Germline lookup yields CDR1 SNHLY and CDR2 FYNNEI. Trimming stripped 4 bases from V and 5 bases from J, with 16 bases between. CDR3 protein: CASSVNGGRGDTQYF. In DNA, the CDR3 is TGTGCCAGCAGTGTGAACGGGGGGCGAGGAGATACGCAGTATTTT. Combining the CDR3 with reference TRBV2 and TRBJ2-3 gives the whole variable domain EPEVTQTPSHQVTQMGQEVILRCVPISNHLYFYWYRQILGQKVEFLVSFYNNEISEKSEIFDDQFSVERPDGSNFTLKIRSTKLEDSAMYFCASSVNGGRGDTQYFGPGTRLTVL.

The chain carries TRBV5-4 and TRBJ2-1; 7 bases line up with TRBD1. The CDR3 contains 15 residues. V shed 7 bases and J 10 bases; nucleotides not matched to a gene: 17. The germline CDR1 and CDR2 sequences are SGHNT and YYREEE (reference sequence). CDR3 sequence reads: CASPYLRQGIGEQFF. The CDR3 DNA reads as TGTGCCAGCCCATACTTGAGACAGGGAATCGGCGAGCAGTTCTTC.

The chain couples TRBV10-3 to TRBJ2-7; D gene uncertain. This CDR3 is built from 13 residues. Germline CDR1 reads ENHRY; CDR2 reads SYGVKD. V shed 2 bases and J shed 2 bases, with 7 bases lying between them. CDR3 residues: CAISEDGAYEQYF. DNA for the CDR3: TGTGCCATCAGTGAGGACGGTGCCTACGAGCAGTACTTC.

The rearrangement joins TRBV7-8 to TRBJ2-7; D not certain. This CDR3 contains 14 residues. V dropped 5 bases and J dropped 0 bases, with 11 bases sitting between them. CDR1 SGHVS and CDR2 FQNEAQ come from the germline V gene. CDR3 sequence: CASSPSVNSYEQYF. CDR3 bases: TGTGCCAGCAGCCCCAGCGTCAACTCCTACGAGCAGTACTTC. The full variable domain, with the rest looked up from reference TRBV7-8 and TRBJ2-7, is GAGVSQSPRYKVAKRGQDVALRCDPISGHVSLFWYQQALGQGPEFLTYFQNEAQLDKSGLPSDRFFAERPEGSVSTLKIQRTQQEDSAVYLCASSPSVNSYEQYFGPGTRLTVT.

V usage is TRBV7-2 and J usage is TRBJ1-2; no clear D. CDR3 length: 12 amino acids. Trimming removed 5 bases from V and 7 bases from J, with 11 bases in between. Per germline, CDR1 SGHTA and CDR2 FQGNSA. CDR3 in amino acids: CASSREWSGYTF. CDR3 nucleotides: TGTGCCAGCAGCCGCGAATGGAGTGGCTACACCTTC. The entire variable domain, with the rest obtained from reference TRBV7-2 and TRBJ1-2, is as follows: GAGVSQSPSNKVTEKGKDVELRCDPISGHTALYWYRQSLGQGLEFLIYFQGNSAPDKSGLPSDRFSAERTGGSVSTLTIQRTQQEDSAVYLCASSREWSGYTFGSGTRLTVV.

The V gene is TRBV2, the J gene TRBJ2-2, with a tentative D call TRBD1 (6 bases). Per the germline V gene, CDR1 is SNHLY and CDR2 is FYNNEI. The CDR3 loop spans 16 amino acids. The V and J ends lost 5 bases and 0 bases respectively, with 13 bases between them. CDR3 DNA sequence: TGTGCCAGCAGTTCTCGACAGGTATCGAACACCGGGGAGCTGTTTTTT. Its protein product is CASSSRQVSNTGELFF.

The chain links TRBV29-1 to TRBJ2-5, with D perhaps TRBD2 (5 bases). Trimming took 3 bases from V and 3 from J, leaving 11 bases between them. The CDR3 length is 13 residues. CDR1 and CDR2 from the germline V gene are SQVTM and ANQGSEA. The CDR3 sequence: CSVERGLEETQYF. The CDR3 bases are TGCAGCGTTGAGAGAGGGTTGGAAGAGACCCAGTACTTC. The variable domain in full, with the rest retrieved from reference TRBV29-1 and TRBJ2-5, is SAVISQKPSRDICQRGTSLTIQCQVDSQVTMMFWYRQQPGQSLTLIATANQGSEATYESGFVIDKFPISRPNLTFSTLTVSNMSPEDSSIYLCSVERGLEETQYFGPGTRLLVL.

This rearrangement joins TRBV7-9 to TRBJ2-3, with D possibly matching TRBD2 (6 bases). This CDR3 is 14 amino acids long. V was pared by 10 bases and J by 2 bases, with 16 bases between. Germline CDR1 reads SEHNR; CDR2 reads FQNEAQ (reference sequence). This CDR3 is CATGEGTSTDTQYF. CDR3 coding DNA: TGTGCCACCGGAGAAGGGACTTCCACAGATACGCAGTATTTT.

Here the CDR3 reads CASSLESGFYEQYF. In nucleotides, the CDR3 is TGCGCCAGCAGCTTGGAAAGTGGCTTTTACGAGCAGTACTTC. The V and J genes are TRBV5-1 and TRBJ2-7, with unresolved D. The CDR3 sequence is 14 residues long. V lost 0 bases, J lost 4 bases, and 11 bases lay in between. Germline V CDR1 and CDR2: SGHRS, YFSETQ.

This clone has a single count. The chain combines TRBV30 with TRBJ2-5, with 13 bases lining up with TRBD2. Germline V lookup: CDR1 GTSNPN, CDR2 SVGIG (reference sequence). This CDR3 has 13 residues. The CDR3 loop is CALTSGGLKTQYF. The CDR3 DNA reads TGTGCACTGACTAGCGGGGGGCTGAAGACCCAGTACTTC. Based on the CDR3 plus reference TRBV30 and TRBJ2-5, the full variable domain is SQTIHQWPATLVQPVGSPLSLECTVEGTSNPNLYWYRQAAGRGLQLLFYSVGIGQISSEVPQNLSASRPQDRQFILSSKKLLLSDSGFYLCALTSGGLKTQYFGPGTRLLVL.

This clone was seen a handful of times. The CDR3 DNA follows: TGTGCCAGCAGGAGGGGCCAAGGAAATCAGCCCCAGCATTTT. Its translation is CASRRGQGNQPQHF. The chain has TRBV27 and TRBJ1-5, with D possibly TRBD1 on 5 matching bases. Germline V gene sequence: CDR1 MNHEY, CDR2 SMNVEV (reference sequence). The CDR3 covers 14 residues. V was cut by 6 bases and J by 4 bases, with 13 bases left in between.

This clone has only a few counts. The CDR3 bases are TGTGCCAGCAGCTCCTCATCCGGGACCTACGAGCAGTACTTC. Amino acid sequence: CASSSSSGTYEQYF. This chain connects TRBV11-3 to TRBJ2-7; tentatively, D is TRBD2 (5 bases). Per the germline V gene, CDR1 is SGHNT and CDR2 is YENEEA. This CDR3 spans 14 amino acids. V lost 4 bases and J 2 bases, leaving 12 bases between the germline ends.

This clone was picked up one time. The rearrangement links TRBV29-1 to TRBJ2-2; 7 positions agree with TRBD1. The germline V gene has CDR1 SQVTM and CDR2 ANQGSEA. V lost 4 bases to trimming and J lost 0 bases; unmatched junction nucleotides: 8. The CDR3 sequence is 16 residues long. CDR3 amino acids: CSVGTTGTANTGELFF. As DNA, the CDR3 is TGCAGCGTTGGGACAACCGGGACAGCGAACACCGGGGAGCTGTTTTTT.

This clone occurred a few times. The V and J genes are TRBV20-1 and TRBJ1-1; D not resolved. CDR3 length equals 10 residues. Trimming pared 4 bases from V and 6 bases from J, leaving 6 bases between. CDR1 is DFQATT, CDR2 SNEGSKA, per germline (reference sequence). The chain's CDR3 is CSAKFPEAFF. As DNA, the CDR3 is TGCAGTGCTAAGTTCCCTGAAGCTTTCTTT.

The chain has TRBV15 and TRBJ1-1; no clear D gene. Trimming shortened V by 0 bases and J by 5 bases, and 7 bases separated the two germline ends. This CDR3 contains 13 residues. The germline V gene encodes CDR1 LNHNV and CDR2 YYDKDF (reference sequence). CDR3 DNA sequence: TGTGCCACCAGCAGAGATATCGGGACTGAAGCTTTCTTT. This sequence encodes CATSRDIGTEAFF.

The CDR3 nucleotides are TGCGCCAGCAGTGAGTCACCAGCGGTGCGGACGCGGATTACCGGGGAGCTGTTTTTT. Amino acids: CASSESPAVRTRITGELFF. This chain links TRBV10-1 with TRBJ2-2; D perhaps matches TRBD2 (5 bases). Germline assignment: CDR1 WNHNN and CDR2 SYGVQD (reference sequence). This CDR3 spans 19 amino acids. V was trimmed by 0 bases and J by 5 bases, leaving 22 bases between them.

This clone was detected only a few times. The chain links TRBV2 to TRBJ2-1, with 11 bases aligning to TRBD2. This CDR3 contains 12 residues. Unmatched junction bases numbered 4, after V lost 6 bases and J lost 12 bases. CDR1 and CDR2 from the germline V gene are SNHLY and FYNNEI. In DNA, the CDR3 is TGTGCCAGCAGAGCTAGCGGGGGGCTGCAGTTCTTC. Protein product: CASRASGGLQFF.

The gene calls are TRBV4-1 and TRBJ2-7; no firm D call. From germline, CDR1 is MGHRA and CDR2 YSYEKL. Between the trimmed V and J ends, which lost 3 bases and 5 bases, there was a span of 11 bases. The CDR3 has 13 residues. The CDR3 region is CASSHPGSHEQYF. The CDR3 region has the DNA TGCGCCAGCAGCCACCCAGGTTCTCACGAGCAGTACTTC.

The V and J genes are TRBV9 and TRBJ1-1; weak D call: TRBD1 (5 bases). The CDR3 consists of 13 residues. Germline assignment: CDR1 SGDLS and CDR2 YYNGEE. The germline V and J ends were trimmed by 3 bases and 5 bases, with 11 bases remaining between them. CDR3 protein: CASSAEQGTEAFF. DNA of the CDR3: TGTGCCAGCAGCGCAGAGCAGGGAACTGAAGCTTTCTTT.

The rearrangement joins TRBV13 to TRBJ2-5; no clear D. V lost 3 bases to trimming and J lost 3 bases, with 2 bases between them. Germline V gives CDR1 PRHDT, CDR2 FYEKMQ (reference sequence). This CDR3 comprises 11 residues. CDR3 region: CASSFEETQYF. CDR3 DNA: TGTGCCAGCAGCTTCGAAGAGACCCAGTACTTC.

The CDR3 DNA reads TGTGCCTGGAGTCGATTAGCGGGGGGGTCTGAGCAGTTCTTC. Translation: CAWSRLAGGSEQFF. The V gene is TRBV30, the J gene TRBJ2-1; TRBD2 matches at 11 bases. From germline, CDR1 is GTSNPN and CDR2 SVGIG (reference sequence). V lost 2 bases and J lost 9; bases outside the gene matches: 6. This CDR3 is 14 amino acids long.

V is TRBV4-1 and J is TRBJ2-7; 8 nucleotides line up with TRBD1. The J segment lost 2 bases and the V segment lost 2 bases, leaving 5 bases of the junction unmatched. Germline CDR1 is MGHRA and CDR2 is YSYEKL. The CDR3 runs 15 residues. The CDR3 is CASSQSGQGPYEQYF. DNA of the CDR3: TGCGCCAGCAGCCAATCAGGACAGGGCCCCTACGAGCAGTACTTC.

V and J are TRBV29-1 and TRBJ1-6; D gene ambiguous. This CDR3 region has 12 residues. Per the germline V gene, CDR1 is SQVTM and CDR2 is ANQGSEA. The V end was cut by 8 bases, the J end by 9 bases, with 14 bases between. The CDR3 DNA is TGCAGCCCCGCGGATTCGATTTCACCCCTCCACTTT. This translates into CSPADSISPLHF.